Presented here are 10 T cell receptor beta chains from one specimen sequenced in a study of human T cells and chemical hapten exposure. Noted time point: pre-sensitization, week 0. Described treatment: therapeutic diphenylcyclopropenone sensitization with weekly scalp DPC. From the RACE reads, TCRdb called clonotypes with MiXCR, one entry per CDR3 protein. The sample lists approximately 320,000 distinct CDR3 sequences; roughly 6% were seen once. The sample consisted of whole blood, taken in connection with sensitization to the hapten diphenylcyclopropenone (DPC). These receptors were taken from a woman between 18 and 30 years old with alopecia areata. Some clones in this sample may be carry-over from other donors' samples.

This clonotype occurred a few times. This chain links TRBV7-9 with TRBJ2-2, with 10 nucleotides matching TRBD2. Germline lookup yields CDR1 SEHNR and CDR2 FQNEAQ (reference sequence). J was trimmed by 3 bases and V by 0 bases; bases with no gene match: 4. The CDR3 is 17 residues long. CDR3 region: CASSLATSGPYTGELFF. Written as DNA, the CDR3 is TGTGCCAGCAGCTTAGCGACTAGCGGGCCCTACACCGGGGAGCTGTTTTTT.

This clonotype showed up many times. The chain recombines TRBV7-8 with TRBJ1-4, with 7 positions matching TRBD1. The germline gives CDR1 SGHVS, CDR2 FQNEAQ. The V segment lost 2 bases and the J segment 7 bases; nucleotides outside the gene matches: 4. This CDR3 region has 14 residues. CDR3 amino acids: CASSLNRGTEKLFF. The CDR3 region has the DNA TGTGCCAGCAGCTTAAACAGGGGTACTGAAAAACTGTTTTTT.

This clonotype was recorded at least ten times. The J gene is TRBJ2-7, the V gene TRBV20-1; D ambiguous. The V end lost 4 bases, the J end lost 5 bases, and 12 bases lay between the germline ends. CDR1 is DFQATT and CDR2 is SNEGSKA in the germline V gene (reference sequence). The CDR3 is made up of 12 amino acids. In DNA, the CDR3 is TGCAGTGCTACAATCAGGTGGGACGAGCAGTACTTC. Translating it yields CSATIRWDEQYF.

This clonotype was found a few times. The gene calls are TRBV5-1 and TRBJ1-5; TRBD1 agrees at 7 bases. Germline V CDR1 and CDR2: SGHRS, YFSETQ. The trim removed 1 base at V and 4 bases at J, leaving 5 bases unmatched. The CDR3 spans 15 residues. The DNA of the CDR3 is TGCGCCAGCAGCTTGTCCCCGGGACAGAATCAGCCCCAGCATTTT. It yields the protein CASSLSPGQNQPQHF.

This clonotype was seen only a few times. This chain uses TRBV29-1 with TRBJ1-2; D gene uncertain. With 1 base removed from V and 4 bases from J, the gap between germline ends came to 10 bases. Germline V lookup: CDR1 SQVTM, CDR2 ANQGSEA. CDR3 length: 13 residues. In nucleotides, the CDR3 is TGCAGCGTTGAAGGTGGACGAGTCTATGGCTACACCTTC. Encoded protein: CSVEGGRVYGYTF.

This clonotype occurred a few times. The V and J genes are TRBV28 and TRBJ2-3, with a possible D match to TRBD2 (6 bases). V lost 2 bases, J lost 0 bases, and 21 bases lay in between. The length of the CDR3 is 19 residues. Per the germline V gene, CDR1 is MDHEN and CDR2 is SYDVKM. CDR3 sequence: CASSLNLASGEDSTDTQYF. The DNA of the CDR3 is TGTGCCAGCAGTTTAAACCTCGCCAGTGGGGAGGATAGCACAGATACGCAGTATTTT.

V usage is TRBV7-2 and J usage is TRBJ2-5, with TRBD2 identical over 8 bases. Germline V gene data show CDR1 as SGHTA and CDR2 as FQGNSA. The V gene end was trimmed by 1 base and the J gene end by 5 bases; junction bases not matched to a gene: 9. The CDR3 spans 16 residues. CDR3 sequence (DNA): TGTGCCAGCAGCTTAGTCGGGGGGGCCGGATTGGAGACCCAGTACTTC. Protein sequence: CASSLVGGAGLETQYF.

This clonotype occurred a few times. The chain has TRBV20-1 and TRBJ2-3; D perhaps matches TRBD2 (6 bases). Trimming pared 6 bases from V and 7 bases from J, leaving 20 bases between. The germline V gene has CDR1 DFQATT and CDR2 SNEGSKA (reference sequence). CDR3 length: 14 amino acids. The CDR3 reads CSAGPAGPQNTQYF. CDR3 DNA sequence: TGCAGTGCCGGCCCAGCGGGCCCTCAGAATACGCAGTATTTT.

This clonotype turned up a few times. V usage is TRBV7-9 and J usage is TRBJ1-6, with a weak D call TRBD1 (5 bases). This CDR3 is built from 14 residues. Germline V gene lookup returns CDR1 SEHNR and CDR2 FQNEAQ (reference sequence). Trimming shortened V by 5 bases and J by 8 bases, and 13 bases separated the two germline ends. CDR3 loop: CASSKRGDHSPLHF. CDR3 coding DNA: TGTGCCAGCAGCAAACGAGGGGATCATTCACCCCTCCACTTT.

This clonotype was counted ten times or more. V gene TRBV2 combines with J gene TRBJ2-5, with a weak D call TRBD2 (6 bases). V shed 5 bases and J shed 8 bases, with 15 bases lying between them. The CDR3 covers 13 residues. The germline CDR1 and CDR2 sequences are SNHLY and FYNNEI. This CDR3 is CASSPGDLDTQYF. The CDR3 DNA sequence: TGTGCCAGCAGTCCCGGGGACTTGGATACCCAGTACTTC.